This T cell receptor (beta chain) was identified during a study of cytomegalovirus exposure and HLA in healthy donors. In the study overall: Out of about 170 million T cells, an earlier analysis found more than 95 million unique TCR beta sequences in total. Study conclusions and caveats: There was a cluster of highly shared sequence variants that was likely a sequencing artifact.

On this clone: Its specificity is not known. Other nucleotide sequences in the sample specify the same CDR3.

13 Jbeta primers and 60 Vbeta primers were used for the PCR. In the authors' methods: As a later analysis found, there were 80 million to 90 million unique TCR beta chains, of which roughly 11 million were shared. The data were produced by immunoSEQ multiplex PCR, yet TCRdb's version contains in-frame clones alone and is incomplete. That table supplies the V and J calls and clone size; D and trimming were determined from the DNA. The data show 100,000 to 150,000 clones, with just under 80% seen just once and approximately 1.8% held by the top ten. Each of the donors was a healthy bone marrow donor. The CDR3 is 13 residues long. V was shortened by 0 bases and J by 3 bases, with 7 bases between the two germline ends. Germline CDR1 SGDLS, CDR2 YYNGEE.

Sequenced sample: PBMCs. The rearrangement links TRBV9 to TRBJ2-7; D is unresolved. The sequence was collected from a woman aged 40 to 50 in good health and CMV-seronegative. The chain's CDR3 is CASSVGGSYEQYF. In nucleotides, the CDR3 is TGTGCCAGCAGCGTAGGAGGCAGCTACGAGCAGTACTTC.